The present TCR beta chain was sequenced within a study of blood T cell repertoires in COVID-19. Study information: The samples span acute and convalescent COVID-19 from the United States, Italy and Spain.

Original data processing: The assay estimated nucleated cells by amplifying reference gene primers. Only in-frame clones appear in the TCRdb table, and some are missing; sequencing was by immunoSEQ multiplex PCR. The V and J calls and clone size come from that table; D and trimming were worked out from the DNA. The table records roughly 200,000 clones, approximately 78% of them present only once. V gave up 4 bases and J gave up 2 bases, with 8 bases separating them. This CDR3 region has 13 residues. Germline values: CDR1 KGHSH, CDR2 LQKENI. The material sequenced was peripheral blood. V gene TRBV18 combines with J gene TRBJ1-1, with D unresolved. The TCR comes from a woman older than 75 with COVID-19, enrolled during active disease. This CDR3 is CASSLATNTEAFF. The CDR3 DNA reads as TGTGCCAGCTCACTGGCAACCAACACTGAAGCTTTCTTT.